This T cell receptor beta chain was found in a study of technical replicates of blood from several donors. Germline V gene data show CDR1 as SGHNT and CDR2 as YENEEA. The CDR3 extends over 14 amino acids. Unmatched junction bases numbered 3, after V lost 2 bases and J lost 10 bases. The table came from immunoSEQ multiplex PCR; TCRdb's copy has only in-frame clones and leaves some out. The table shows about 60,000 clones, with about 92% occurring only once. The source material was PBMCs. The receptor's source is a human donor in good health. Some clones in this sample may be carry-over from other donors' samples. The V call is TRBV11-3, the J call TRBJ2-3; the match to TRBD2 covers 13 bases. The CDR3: CASSLTSGRVPQYF. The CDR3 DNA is TGTGCCAGCAGCTTAACTAGCGGGAGGGTACCGCAGTATTTT.